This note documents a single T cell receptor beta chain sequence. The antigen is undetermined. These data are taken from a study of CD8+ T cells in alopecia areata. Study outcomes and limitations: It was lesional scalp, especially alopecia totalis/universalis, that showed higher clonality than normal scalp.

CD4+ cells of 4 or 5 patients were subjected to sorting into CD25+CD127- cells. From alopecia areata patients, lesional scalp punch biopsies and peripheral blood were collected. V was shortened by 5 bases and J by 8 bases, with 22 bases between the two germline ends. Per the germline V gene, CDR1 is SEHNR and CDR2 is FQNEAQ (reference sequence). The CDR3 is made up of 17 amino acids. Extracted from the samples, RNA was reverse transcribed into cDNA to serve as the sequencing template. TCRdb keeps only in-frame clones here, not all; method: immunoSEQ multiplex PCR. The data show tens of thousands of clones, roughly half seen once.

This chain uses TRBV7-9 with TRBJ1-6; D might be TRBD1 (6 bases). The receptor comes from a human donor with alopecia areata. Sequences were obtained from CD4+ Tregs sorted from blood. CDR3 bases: TGTGCCAGCAGCCCAGTAGGACGGGGGCCCAAAGATTCACCCCTCCACTTT. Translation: CASSPVGRGPKDSPLHF. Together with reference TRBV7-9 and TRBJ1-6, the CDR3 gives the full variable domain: DTGVSQNPRHKITKRGQNVTFRCDPISEHNRLYWYRQTLGQGPEFLTYFQNEAQLEKSRLLSDRFSAERPKGSFSTLEIQRTEQGDSAMYLCASSPVGRGPKDSPLHFGNGTRLTVT.